One and the same sample provided the 25 T cell receptor beta chains below, sequenced in a study of blood T cells in healthy people across ages. Primed by a sample-barcoded 5' primer and a J-beta primer mix, a second PCR proceeded for 7 to 11 cycles. TCRdb itself ran the 5' RACE reads through MiXCR, one entry per CDR3 protein. The sample holds under 700,000 distinct CDR3 sequences, less than 25% seen once. These same records also appear under a second study, on T cells of mothers and their children.

The sample comprised blood. Receptor source: a boy aged 5-17 years in good health.

The chain couples TRBV27 to TRBJ2-5; no clear D. V lost 3 bases to trimming and J lost 1 base, with 9 bases between them. The CDR3 covers 14 residues. From germline, CDR1 is MNHEY and CDR2 SMNVEV (reference sequence). The CDR3 here is CASSFGRPQETQYF. The CDR3 nucleotides read TGTGCCAGCAGTTTCGGGCGGCCCCAAGAGACCCAGTACTTC.

The chain recombines TRBV5-1 with TRBJ2-7, with TRBD2 identical over 8 bases. The CDR3 consists of 14 residues. J gave up 7 bases and V 1 base, and 7 bases lay outside the gene matches. Germline V gene sequence: CDR1 SGHRS, CDR2 YFSETQ. The CDR3 DNA is TGCGCCAGCAGCTTGACTAGCGGCTCTTCAGAGCAGTACTTC. Its protein is CASSLTSGSSEQYF.

The CDR3 sequence is CSVDQGLEAFF. For the CDR3, the DNA is TGCAGCGTTGATCAGGGACTGGAAGCTTTCTTT. This chain joins TRBV29-1 and TRBJ1-1; a possible D gene is TRBD1 (5 bases). CDR1 SQVTM and CDR2 ANQGSEA come from the germline V gene. The CDR3 covers 11 residues. V was trimmed by 3 bases and J by 8 bases, leaving 10 bases between them.

This clonotype was observed a handful of times. The V call is TRBV5-1, the J call TRBJ2-5; 7 bases line up with TRBD1. Germline loops: CDR1 SGHRS, CDR2 YFSETQ. The V segment lost 5 bases and the J segment 1 base; nucleotides outside the gene matches: 5. The CDR3 loop spans 14 amino acids. CDR3 loop: CASRVGQAQETQYF. CDR3 nucleotide sequence: TGCGCCAGCAGAGTAGGACAGGCCCAAGAGACCCAGTACTTC. Full variable domain (rest looked up from reference TRBV5-1 and TRBJ2-5): KAGVTQTPRYLIKTRGQQVTLSCSPISGHRSVSWYQQTPGQGLQFLFEYFSETQRNKGNFPGRFSGRQFSNSRSEMNVSTLELGDSALYLCASRVGQAQETQYFGPGTRLLVL.

This clonotype appeared a few times. The gene calls are TRBV6-1 and TRBJ2-1, with a possible D match to TRBD2 (5 bases). The CDR3 contains 18 residues. Per the germline V gene, CDR1 is MNHNS and CDR2 is SASEGT. Between the trimmed V and J ends, which lost 2 bases and 4 bases, there was a span of 21 bases. The CDR3 sequence is CASSETYTWGDWYNEQFF. As DNA, the CDR3 is TGTGCCAGCAGTGAAACGTACACCTGGGGAGACTGGTACAATGAGCAGTTCTTC.

This clonotype was picked up a small number of times. The V gene is TRBV20-1, the J gene TRBJ2-2, with D maybe TRBD1 (5 bases). The ends were cut back, 3 bases at V and 2 bases at J, with 16 bases in the middle. The CDR3 contains 16 residues. Germline CDR1 DFQATT, CDR2 SNEGSKA (reference sequence). The CDR3 sequence is CSASILQGRNTGELFF. In DNA, the CDR3 is TGCAGTGCTAGCATACTCCAGGGTCGCAACACCGGGGAGCTGTTTTTT.

V usage is TRBV5-1 and J usage is TRBJ2-3, with 8 nucleotides matching TRBD1. Germline V gene data show CDR1 as SGHRS and CDR2 as YFSETQ. This CDR3 spans 16 amino acids. The V gene end was trimmed by 0 bases and the J gene end by 1 base; junction bases not matched to a gene: 4. CDR3 nucleotides: TGCGCCAGCAGCTTGGCCGCGACAGGGGGCACAGATACGCAGTATTTT. This encodes CASSLAATGGTDTQYF.

This clonotype was counted between two and nine times. The chain couples TRBV25-1 to TRBJ1-1; the D is unclear. The V gene lost 1 base and the J gene lost 3 bases, with 18 bases spanning the gap. The CDR3 consists of 17 residues. Germline V gene sequence: CDR1 MGHDK, CDR2 SYGVNS. The DNA for the CDR3 is TGTGCCAGCAGTGAATCCCCGGACGATTCGTGGTACACTGAAGCTTTCTTT. This gives the protein CASSESPDDSWYTEAFF.

The V and J genes are TRBV7-2 and TRBJ1-2; D remains ambiguous. The CDR3 contains 14 residues. Trimming took 1 base from V and 5 from J, leaving 11 bases between them. From germline, CDR1 is SGHTA and CDR2 FQGNSA. CDR3: CASSLVDSQYGYTF. CDR3 in DNA: TGTGCCAGCAGCTTAGTTGATTCCCAATATGGCTACACCTTC.

The genes are TRBV7-3 and TRBJ2-1; D is undetermined. V was clipped by 1 base and J by 5 bases, with 9 bases between them. There are 14 residues in the CDR3. From germline, CDR1 is SGHTA and CDR2 FQGTGA. The CDR3 nucleotides read TGTGCCAGCAGCTTAATGGGTATCGACAATGAGCAGTTCTTC. This codes for CASSLMGIDNEQFF.

The rearrangement uses TRBV5-1 and TRBJ2-5; D is uncertain. The DNA end is more similar to TRBJ2-7, so the J call may be wrong. The CDR3 loop spans 14 amino acids. The V gene's germline CDR1 is SGHRS and CDR2 YFSETQ. The CDR3 sequence: CASSLDSYPYEQYF. Written as DNA, the CDR3 is TGCGCCAGCAGCTTGGACAGCTACCCCTACGAGCAGTACTTC.

There are a few counts of this clonotype. The rearrangement uses TRBV3-1 and TRBJ2-1, with D unresolved. V lost 2 bases, J lost 2 bases, and 16 bases lay in between. The germline V gene has CDR1 LGHDT and CDR2 YNNKEL (reference sequence). The CDR3 is 17 amino acids. For the CDR3, the DNA is TGTGCCAGCAGCCAAAACGCCCCCCCTTCTACCTACAATGAGCAGTTCTTC. Translated: CASSQNAPPSTYNEQFF.

This clonotype was recorded a few times. This chain connects TRBV4-3 to TRBJ2-1; tentatively, D is TRBD2 (6 bases). CDR1 is LGHNA, CDR2 YSLEER, per germline. This CDR3 contains 16 residues. Trimming took 3 bases from V and 0 from J, leaving 12 bases between them. The chain's CDR3 is CASSQRDFSSYNEQFF. CDR3 in DNA: TGCGCCAGCAGCCAGCGGGACTTCAGCTCCTACAATGAGCAGTTCTTC.

This rearrangement joins TRBV20-1 to TRBJ1-4; 9 nucleotides align to TRBD1. This CDR3 has 14 residues. The germline V gene has CDR1 DFQATT and CDR2 SNEGSKA (reference sequence). The ends lost 6 bases at V and 7 bases at J; junction bases unmatched: 9. The CDR3 nucleotides are TGCAGTGCCTCACCGGGACAGGGACGTGAAAAACTGTTTTTT. Translation: CSASPGQGREKLFF.

This clonotype has just a few counts. This sequence joins TRBV12-3 or TRBV12-4 and TRBJ2-3; 10 bases line up with TRBD2. V gave up 7 bases and J gave up 1 base; unmatched junction bases: 2. CDR3 length equals 14 residues. The DNA for the CDR3 is TGTGCCAGCAACCTAGCGGGAGGCACAGATACGCAGTATTTT. Amino acid sequence: CASNLAGGTDTQYF.

Turning to this clonotype: It may be a read error: a sequence one base away is much more abundant. This chain connects TRBV28 to TRBJ2-2; D call uncertain. This CDR3 spans 11 amino acids. Germline V CDR1 and CDR2: MDHEN, SYDVKM. CDR3 sequence (DNA): TGTGCCATCAGTCTGTCCGGGGAGCTGTTTTTT. Its protein product is CAISLSGELFF.

This clonotype has just a few counts. V gene TRBV15 combines with J gene TRBJ2-1, with D maybe TRBD2 (5 bases). The germline V gene encodes CDR1 LNHNV and CDR2 YYDKDF (reference sequence). With 0 bases removed from V and 5 bases from J, the gap between germline ends came to 11 bases. This CDR3 has 15 residues. In DNA, the CDR3 is TGTGCCACCAGCAGAGATCTAGCTGCAAACAATGAGCAGTTCTTC. Protein: CATSRDLAANNEQFF.

This clonotype has just a few counts. The chain joins TRBV30 to TRBJ1-5, with D perhaps TRBD1 (5 bases). V lost 2 bases and J 1 base, leaving 18 bases between the germline ends. Germline loops: CDR1 GTSNPN, CDR2 SVGIG (reference sequence). The CDR3 is 17 amino acids. The CDR3 DNA reads TGTGCCTGGAGTCCATTCGGTGGGGGGGAGAGCAATCAGCCCCAGCATTTT. Its translation: CAWSPFGGGESNQPQHF.

This rearrangement joins TRBV28 to TRBJ2-1, with 7 bases lining up with TRBD2. V was clipped by 8 bases and J by 3 bases; unmatched bases: 10. The CDR3 extends over 15 amino acids. Germline V gives CDR1 MDHEN, CDR2 SYDVKM. The CDR3 DNA reads TGTGCCAGCCTTGGGGGGGAGGGAGGCTACAATGAGCAGTTCTTC. Translated: CASLGGEGGYNEQFF.

This clonotype was found many times. V and J are TRBV15 and TRBJ1-4, with a weak D call TRBD1 (5 bases). This CDR3 spans 16 amino acids. Per germline, CDR1 LNHNV and CDR2 YYDKDF (reference sequence). Trimming left V 1 base short and J 7 bases short, with 16 bases between. For the CDR3, the DNA is TGTGCCACCAGCAGAGGAGTCAGGGAGGGGAGTGAAAAACTGTTTTTT. It encodes CATSRGVREGSEKLFF. The complete variable domain, with remaining parts taken from reference TRBV15 and TRBJ1-4, reads DAMVIQNPRYQVTQFGKPVTLSCSQTLNHNVMYWYQQKSSQAPKLLFHYYDKDFNNEADTPDNFQSRRPNTSFCFLDIRSPGLGDTAMYLCATSRGVREGSEKLFFGSGTQLSVL.

The chain couples TRBV5-1 to TRBJ2-3, with D unresolved. V was clipped by 3 bases and J by 5 bases, with 13 bases between them. The CDR3 consists of 14 residues. Germline assignment: CDR1 SGHRS and CDR2 YFSETQ. The CDR3 protein is CASSYRRIGDTQYF. Here the CDR3 DNA reads TGCGCCAGCAGCTACCGTCGGATCGGAGATACGCAGTATTTT.

The chain recombines TRBV20-1 with TRBJ1-1; D is perhaps TRBD1 (5 bases). V lost 6 bases, J lost 5 bases, and 22 bases lay in between. This CDR3 has 15 residues. Germline V CDR1 and CDR2: DFQATT, SNEGSKA (reference sequence). CDR3 sequence (DNA): TGCAGTGCAAACACTGGCGGGGGGTTGGTTACTGAAGCTTTCTTT. This gives the protein CSANTGGGLVTEAFF.

This chain links TRBV4-3 with TRBJ2-3; tentatively, D is TRBD2 (8 bases). Between the trimmed V and J ends, which lost 0 bases and 7 bases, there was a span of 17 bases. The germline gives CDR1 LGHNA, CDR2 YSLEER. The CDR3 totals 16 residues. CDR3: CASSQDRGPGGNTQYF. Here the CDR3 DNA reads TGCGCCAGCAGCCAAGATAGGGGGCCGGGGGGGAATACGCAGTATTTT.

The chain links TRBV28 to TRBJ2-5; TRBD1 or TRBD2 may be the D gene (5 bases each). Germline CDR1 reads MDHEN; CDR2 reads SYDVKM. Trimming took 5 bases from V and 5 from J, leaving 18 bases between them. CDR3 size: 15 residues. This CDR3 is CASSPRLRGTETQYF. The CDR3 bases are TGTGCCAGCAGTCCCCGCCTAAGAGGGACCGAGACCCAGTACTTC.

The chain uses TRBV24-1 and TRBJ2-5; 7 bases line up with TRBD1. The CDR3 has 12 residues. V gave up 10 bases and J gave up 5 bases; unmatched junction bases: 6. Germline CDR1 reads KGHDR; CDR2 reads SFDVKD. This CDR3 reads CATETGAETQYF. In nucleotides, the CDR3 is TGTGCCACAGAAACAGGGGCTGAGACCCAGTACTTC.